Following are 21 T cell receptor beta chains from one sample sequenced in a study of beta chain features in type 1 diabetes. Study results and limitations: Researchers report that Type 1 diabetes patients had moderately but significantly shorter TCRB CDR3s across all four CD4+ subsets.

Antigens of these TCRs are unknown. Reverse transcription of all isolated RNA meant that expressed TCRB transcripts were sequenced. Generated by immunoSEQ multiplex PCR, the TCRdb table keeps only in-frame clones and is missing some. The sample lists roughly 250,000 clones; roughly 20% were seen once. Sequenced material: naive CD4+ T cells from blood. The receptors here all came from a woman between 40 and 55 years old with type 1 diabetes.

This chain connects TRBV9 to TRBJ1-2; the match to TRBD1 covers 9 bases. Germline values: CDR1 SGDLS, CDR2 YYNGEE. CDR3 length: 15 residues. V trimming: 0 bases; J trimming: 5 bases; junction bases outside the gene matches: 5. The CDR3 sequence: CASSVGTGVGYGYTF. As DNA, the CDR3 is TGTGCCAGCAGCGTAGGGACAGGGGTTGGGTATGGCTACACCTTC. Full variable domain (rest looked up from reference TRBV9 and TRBJ1-2): DSGVTQTPKHLITATGQRVTLRCSPRSGDLSVYWYQQSLDQGLQFLIQYYNGEERAKGNILERFSAQQFPDLHSELNLSSLELGDSALYFCASSVGTGVGYGYTFGSGTRLTVV.

This clone was seen a handful of times. V usage is TRBV12-5 and J usage is TRBJ1-1; the match to TRBD1 covers 8 bases. There are 13 residues in the CDR3. CDR1 LGHNT and CDR2 FRNRAP come from the germline V gene. The V and J ends lost 4 bases and 4 bases, in that order; junction bases with no gene match: 2. The CDR3 loop reads CASGSQGGTEAFF. CDR3 coding DNA: TGTGCTAGTGGTTCACAGGGGGGCACTGAAGCTTTCTTT.

This sequence joins TRBV5-1 and TRBJ2-1; weak D call: TRBD2 (6 bases). The germline V gene has CDR1 SGHRS and CDR2 YFSETQ. Trimming stripped 0 bases from V and 2 bases from J, with 15 bases between. This CDR3 region has 17 residues. This CDR3 reads CASSLALGGGTYNEQFF. The CDR3 DNA is TGCGCCAGCAGCTTGGCCCTTGGTGGCGGGACCTACAATGAGCAGTTCTTC.

This clone has a handful of counts. J is TRBJ1-5 and V is TRBV27; a possible D gene is TRBD1 (5 bases). Trimming cost V 3 bases and J 1 base, with 10 bases left between them. The CDR3 sequence is 15 residues long. CDR1 is MNHEY and CDR2 is SMNVEV in the germline V gene (reference sequence). CDR3 loop: CASSFQGLSNQPQHF. Here the CDR3 DNA reads TGTGCCAGCAGTTTTCAGGGACTCAGCAATCAGCCCCAGCATTTT.

The J gene is TRBJ2-1, the V gene TRBV7-8; 10 bases are shared with TRBD1. The ends lost 5 bases at V and 6 bases at J; junction bases unmatched: 1. CDR3 size: 13 residues. In germline, CDR1 is SGHVS, CDR2 FQNEAQ. CDR3 sequence (DNA): TGTGCCAGCAGCCGACAGGGGGCCAATGAGCAGTTCTTC. Translating gives CASSRQGANEQFF.

This clone has a handful of counts. V gene TRBV7-9 combines with J gene TRBJ1-1; D is unresolved. Trimming took 3 bases from V and 3 from J, leaving 17 bases between them. The CDR3 is made up of 16 amino acids. Germline loops: CDR1 SEHNR, CDR2 FQNEAQ (reference sequence). The CDR3 sequence: CASSFDEGLGDTEAFF. CDR3 sequence (DNA): TGTGCCAGCAGCTTTGATGAGGGTTTGGGTGACACTGAAGCTTTCTTT.

The chain uses TRBV2 and TRBJ2-7; no reliable D call. With 6 bases removed from V and 6 bases from J, the gap between germline ends came to 12 bases. This CDR3 has 12 residues. Germline V gene lookup returns CDR1 SNHLY and CDR2 FYNNEI. The CDR3 DNA reads as TGTGCCAGCAGCCTCTCAGTGTCCGAGCAGTACTTC. As protein: CASSLSVSEQYF.

In its sample, this clone was seen a few times. The rearrangement joins TRBV9 to TRBJ2-5, with 10 bases aligning to TRBD1. The assigned J gene may be wrong: the sequence end matches TRBJ2-7 better. The CDR3 has 15 residues. Germline assignment: CDR1 SGDLS and CDR2 YYNGEE. The CDR3 DNA sequence: TGTGCCAGCAGCCCCCGGACAGGGGGGGCCTACGAGCAGTACTTC. It specifies CASSPRTGGAYEQYF.

In regard to this clone: The identical CDR3 is also encoded by other nucleotide sequences in the sample. This rearrangement joins TRBV4-3 to TRBJ1-2, with D possibly matching TRBD1 (5 bases). This CDR3 is 14 amino acids long. CDR1 is LGHNA, CDR2 YSLEER, per germline. Trimming shortened V by 0 bases and J by 1 base, and 6 bases separated the two germline ends. CDR3 protein: CASSQDQGNYGYTF. The DNA of the CDR3 is TGCGCCAGCAGCCAAGATCAGGGTAACTATGGCTACACCTTC.

The sample holds a few counts of this clone. The CDR3 region is CAISESNTQPGDTQYF. The DNA of the CDR3 is TGTGCCATCAGTGAGTCTAACACTCAGCCAGGGGATACGCAGTATTTT. The chain employs TRBV10-3 and TRBJ2-3, with D perhaps matching TRBD1 (5 bases). The V end was cut by 0 bases, the J end by 6 bases, with 16 bases between. The V gene's germline CDR1 is ENHRY and CDR2 SYGVKD. The CDR3 spans 16 residues.

This clone came up a few times. The sample has other DNA sequences that encode this CDR3 too. V usage is TRBV5-4 and J usage is TRBJ2-1, with 7 bases that match TRBD2. Germline CDR1 SGHNT, CDR2 YYREEE (reference sequence). Germline trimming cut 4 bases from V and 0 bases from J; bases unmatched to any gene: 4. This CDR3 region has 15 residues. CDR3 in DNA: TGTGCCAGCAGCGCGGGGACTATCTCCTACAATGAGCAGTTCTTC. Amino acids: CASSAGTISYNEQFF.

This clone was seen a handful of times. The chain has TRBV29-1 and TRBJ2-7, with D possibly being TRBD2 (5 bases). CDR3 length: 13 amino acids. V lost 4 bases, J lost 0 bases, and 10 bases lay in between. Germline assignment: CDR1 SQVTM and CDR2 ANQGSEA. CDR3 region: CSVASGFSYEQYF. DNA of the CDR3: TGCAGCGTTGCGTCGGGGTTCTCCTACGAGCAGTACTTC.

This clone was counted between two and nine times. The rearrangement joins TRBV5-6 to TRBJ2-7, with TRBD2 matching 7 bases. Germline loops: CDR1 SGHDT, CDR2 YYEEEE. V lost 4 bases to trimming and J lost 3 bases; unmatched junction nucleotides: 4. The CDR3 has 13 amino acids. The CDR3 sequence is CASSPAGVYEQYF. In nucleotides, the CDR3 is TGTGCCAGCAGCCCTGCGGGAGTCTACGAGCAGTACTTC.

The chain combines TRBV6-6 with TRBJ2-5, with D tentatively TRBD2 (5 bases). The CDR3 has 16 residues. Trimming left V 2 bases short and J 7 bases short, with 20 bases between. The germline CDR1 and CDR2 sequences are MNHNY and SVGAGI (reference sequence). The CDR3 DNA reads as TGTGCCAGCAGTTACCGAACCGGGGTGGGTTCAGGGACCCAGTACTTC. This sequence encodes CASSYRTGVGSGTQYF.

This rearrangement joins TRBV6-5 to TRBJ2-7, with TRBD2 matching over 15 bases. The V and J ends lost 6 bases and 4 bases, in that order; junction bases with no gene match: 4. Germline CDR1 is MNHEY and CDR2 is SVGAGI. The CDR3 contains 15 residues. The CDR3 region is CASSRGLAGGYEQYF. The CDR3, as DNA: TGTGCCAGCAGCCGGGGACTAGCGGGGGGTTACGAGCAGTACTTC.

The table lists this clone with a count of one. The chain joins TRBV6-4 to TRBJ1-1; a possible D gene is TRBD1 (6 bases). V gave up 4 bases and J gave up 5 bases, with 11 bases separating them. CDR1 MRHNA and CDR2 SNTAGT come from the germline V gene. CDR3 size: 13 residues. The chain's CDR3 is CASSAYRETEAFF. As DNA, the CDR3 is TGTGCCAGCAGTGCGTACAGGGAAACTGAAGCTTTCTTT.

The chain recombines TRBV7-9 with TRBJ2-7; tentative D call: TRBD2 (6 bases). The CDR3 consists of 18 residues. Germline CDR1 is SEHNR and CDR2 is FQNEAQ (reference sequence). The germline V and J ends were trimmed by 4 bases and 7 bases, with 29 bases remaining between them. The CDR3 DNA reads as TGTGCCAGCAGCTCTGCACCCTCCAGGACTACCGTATTACGAGAGCAGTACTTC. Translating it yields CASSSAPSRTTVLREQYF.

This clone was seen only a few times. This sequence joins TRBV29-1 and TRBJ1-2; no reliable D call. The V and J ends lost 5 bases and 3 bases respectively, with 16 bases between them. This CDR3 is 14 amino acids long. Per the germline V gene, CDR1 is SQVTM and CDR2 is ANQGSEA. For the CDR3, the DNA is TGCAGCGTTCATGGGGAGGGCCTCGACTATGGCTACACCTTC. Amino acid sequence: CSVHGEGLDYGYTF.

This clone was seen only a few times. This sequence joins TRBV30 and TRBJ1-1; a weak D match, TRBD1 (5 bases). The CDR3 length is 12 residues. Trimming took 7 bases from V and 4 from J, leaving 13 bases between them. CDR1 and CDR2 (germline): GTSNPN, SVGIG (reference sequence). CDR3 coding DNA: TGTGCCTTGGGGCAGGGCAGCACTGAAGCTTTCTTT. Translation gives CALGQGSTEAFF.

The chain couples TRBV30 to TRBJ2-5; 12 nucleotides match TRBD1. The germline V gene encodes CDR1 GTSNPN and CDR2 SVGIG (reference sequence). V lost 5 bases to trimming and J lost 4 bases; unmatched junction nucleotides: 2. The CDR3 sequence is 13 residues long. This chain's CDR3 is CAWAGQGAETQYF. Here the CDR3 DNA reads TGTGCCTGGGCGGGACAGGGGGCAGAGACCCAGTACTTC.

CDR3 in DNA: TGCGCCAGCAGCGTGGGGCGGGTAGAGGCCGAGCAGTACTTC. Its protein product is CASSVGRVEAEQYF. This chain connects TRBV5-1 to TRBJ2-7; the D call may be TRBD1 or TRBD2 (5 bases each). The CDR3 contains 14 residues. The V gene lost 4 bases and the J gene lost 6 bases, with 17 bases spanning the gap. Germline-derived CDR1 and CDR2 are SGHRS and YFSETQ. The full variable domain, in which reference TRBV5-1 and TRBJ2-7 provide the parts outside the CDR3, is KAGVTQTPRYLIKTRGQQVTLSCSPISGHRSVSWYQQTPGQGLQFLFEYFSETQRNKGNFPGRFSGRQFSNSRSEMNVSTLELGDSALYLCASSVGRVEAEQYFGPGTRLTVT.